Detailed here is one TCR beta chain. A sample-barcoded 5' primer and a J-beta primer mix were used in a second PCR of about 6 to 11 cycles. TCRdb ran MiXCR on the 5' RACE reads and lists one entry per CDR3 protein. In the table there are over 450,000 distinct CDR3 sequences, 24% of which are singletons. The record originates from a study of blood T cells in healthy people across ages. Germline lookup yields CDR1 LGHNA and CDR2 YSLEER. The V segment lost 1 base and the J segment 1 base; nucleotides outside the gene matches: 13. The CDR3 totals 19 residues. Another study also made use of these data, one on T cells of mothers and their children.

The chain is built from TRBV4-3 and TRBJ2-5; 9 positions match TRBD1. Sequenced sample: blood. The TCR originated in a boy younger than 18 in good health. CDR3 in DNA: TGCGCCAGCAGCCAAGGTTTCCCGGGCAGACAGGGGGTCCAAGAGACCCAGTACTTC. Its protein product is CASSQGFPGRQGVQETQYF.